This passage covers 10 T cell receptor beta chains from one sample sequenced in a study of T cells in localized non-small cell lung cancer. Profiling relied on immunoSEQ multiplex PCR, and the TCRdb table lists in-frame clones only, not all of them. The sample lists over 25,000 clones, 92% occurring once. Sequencing was performed on peripheral blood, taken before any cancer treatment. The source is a female donor over 55 with stage I lung adenocarcinoma.

Here the CDR3 reads CASSQVGLGGGELFF. As DNA, the CDR3 is TGCGCCAGCAGCCAAGTGGGACTAGGGGGCGGGGAGCTGTTTTTT. This chain uses TRBV4-1 with TRBJ2-2; 8 nucleotides agree with TRBD2. The CDR3 length is 15 residues. V shed 1 base, J shed 7 bases, and the junction held 5 bases outside the gene matches. Germline CDR1 reads MGHRA; CDR2 reads YSYEKL.

This clone was recorded a few times. The rearrangement joins TRBV2 to TRBJ1-5; D call uncertain. Germline CDR1 SNHLY, CDR2 FYNNEI. Trimming removed 6 bases from V and 4 bases from J, with 10 bases in between. The CDR3 has 13 residues. The CDR3 DNA follows: TGTGCCAGCAGGCTGGGAGTGAATCAGCCCCAGCATTTT. Translation gives CASRLGVNQPQHF.

The genes are TRBV5-1 and TRBJ1-5; TRBD1 aligns across 10 bases. V trimming: 4 bases; J trimming: 6 bases; junction bases outside the gene matches: 4. The CDR3 length is 14 residues. Germline V gene data show CDR1 as SGHRS and CDR2 as YFSETQ. The CDR3 is CASSDGQGVQPQHF. CDR3 DNA sequence: TGCGCCAGCAGCGACGGACAGGGGGTTCAGCCCCAGCATTTT.

This clone was seen only once. The CDR3 loop reads CASRLSGGPNQPQHF. DNA for the CDR3: TGTGCCAGCAGACTCTCGGGGGGGCCCAATCAGCCCCAGCATTTT. The rearrangement links TRBV6-5 to TRBJ1-5; D is perhaps TRBD1 (6 bases). CDR1 MNHEY and CDR2 SVGAGI come from the germline V gene. This CDR3 has 15 residues. Trimming cost V 6 bases and J 3 bases, with 15 bases left between them.

This clone was found once. This chain connects TRBV4-3 to TRBJ1-2; D is possibly TRBD1 (6 bases). Trimming removed 0 bases at V and 8 bases at J, with 13 bases between. The length of the CDR3 is 14 residues. CDR1 LGHNA and CDR2 YSLEER come from the germline V gene. The CDR3 bases are TGCGCCAGCAGCCAAGACGCAGGGGCTTCAGGCTACACCTTC. Its translation is CASSQDAGASGYTF.

This clone was detected only once. The chain links TRBV6-5 to TRBJ2-7; tentative D call: TRBD2 (5 bases). CDR3 length: 12 residues. CDR1 and CDR2 from the germline V gene are MNHEY and SVGAGI. With 6 bases removed from V and 7 bases from J, the gap between germline ends came to 13 bases. The CDR3 loop reads CASSFRRGEQYF. For the CDR3, the DNA is TGTGCCAGCAGCTTCAGACGCGGGGAGCAGTACTTC.

This rearrangement joins TRBV28 to TRBJ1-1; 9 bases agree with TRBD1. The CDR3 is 14 residues long. Looked up from germline, CDR1 is MDHEN and CDR2 is SYDVKM. The trim removed 9 bases at V and 4 bases at J, leaving 9 bases unmatched. The CDR3 DNA reads TGTGCCAGTATACAGGGGGCGGTATCCACTGAAGCTTTCTTT. As protein: CASIQGAVSTEAFF.

The chain is built from TRBV2 and TRBJ2-2; D not certain. The V and J ends lost 4 bases and 3 bases respectively, with 6 bases between them. The CDR3 runs 13 residues. Germline V gene sequence: CDR1 SNHLY, CDR2 FYNNEI. The CDR3 DNA sequence: TGTGCCAGCAGTGCAACTTACACCGGGGAGCTGTTTTTT. Amino acids: CASSATYTGELFF.

This clone came up a few times. This rearrangement joins TRBV11-3 to TRBJ2-6; TRBD2 might be the D (6 bases). CDR1 is SGHNT and CDR2 is YENEEA in the germline V gene. V was trimmed by 3 bases and J by 4 bases, leaving 16 bases between them. This CDR3 is 17 amino acids long. The CDR3 coding sequence is TGTGCCAGCAGCTTGGGCGGGGCGCAATTCGGGGCCAACGTCCTGACTTTC. Its translation is CASSLGGAQFGANVLTF. The full variable domain, its missing parts supplied by reference TRBV11-3 and TRBJ2-6, is EAGVVQSPRYKIIEKKQPVAFWCNPISGHNTLYWYLQNLGQGPELLIRYENEEAVDDSQLPKDRFSAERLKGVDSTLKIQPAELGDSAVYLCASSLGGAQFGANVLTFGAGSRLTVL.

The rearrangement uses TRBV7-8 and TRBJ1-1; no clear D gene. Germline assignment: CDR1 SGHVS and CDR2 FQNEAQ. The germline V and J ends were trimmed by 1 base and 4 bases, with 10 bases remaining between them. The CDR3 is 14 residues long. CDR3 in amino acids: CASSLDGVGTEAFF. CDR3 DNA sequence: TGTGCCAGCAGCTTAGATGGGGTGGGCACTGAAGCTTTCTTT.